These T cell receptor beta chains were read from a single sample in a study of blood T cell repertoires in COVID-19. Profiled with immunoSEQ multiplex PCR; TCRdb holds only in-frame clones, not every one. Of roughly 260,000 clones detected, approximately 90% appear once; the ten largest clones hold 3.7%. Sequenced: peripheral blood. Receptors were obtained from a middle-aged woman with acute or convalescent COVID-19. Both conserved end residues are part of each CDR3. D genes are given only for firm matches. Size values are once, few and many counts, or a class for expanded clones, and some rows have none.

clone_size	d_call	v_call	j_call	cdr3_aa	cdr3_nt
.	.	TRBV15	TRBJ2-5	CATSTRSQETQYF	TGTGCCACCAGCACTAGATCCCAAGAGACCCAGTACTTC
.	.	TRBV28	TRBJ1-3	CASSSRVGTTSGNTIYF	TGTGCCAGCAGTTCCCGGGTAGGGACTACCTCTGGAAACACCATATATTTT
.	.	TRBV11-2	TRBJ1-4	CASSLDGRGDEKLFF	TGTGCCAGCAGCTTAGACGGGAGGGGGGATGAAAAACTGTTTTTT
once	.	TRBV6-5	TRBJ1-1	CASTLGGADTEAFF	TGTGCCAGCACCCTGGGGGGGGCTGACACTGAAGCTTTCTTT
.	.	TRBV6-6	TRBJ1-4	CASSYGQELFF	TGTGCCAGCAGTTACGGTCAGGAACTGTTTTTT
.	.	TRBV10-3	TRBJ2-3	CASKLADTQYF	TGTGCCTCCAAGTTGGCCGATACGCAGTATTTT
.	.	TRBV13	TRBJ1-1	CASTLPMGSSTEAFF	TGTGCCAGCACCCTCCCGATGGGCAGTTCGACTGAAGCTTTCTTT
.	.	TRBV2	TRBJ2-1	CASIRDSYNEQFF	TGTGCCAGCATCAGAGACAGTTACAATGAGCAGTTCTTC
.	.	TRBV6-5	TRBJ2-3	CASRTGRNQPQYF	TGTGCCAGCAGGACAGGAAGGAATCAGCCCCAGTATTTT
.	TRBD2	TRBV15	TRBJ2-6	CATRGGGAIGANVLTF	TGTGCCACCAGAGGCGGGGGGGCTATTGGGGCCAACGTCCTGACTTTC
.	TRBD1	TRBV5-4	TRBJ2-5	CASSLTGGETQYF	TGTGCCAGCAGCTTGACAGGGGGAGAGACCCAGTACTTC
.	.	TRBV20-1	TRBJ1-5	CSASPTENSNQPQHF	TGCAGTGCTAGTCCCACAGAAAATAGCAATCAGCCCCAGCATTTT
few	.	TRBV4-1	TRBJ1-1	CASSHQGGIFTEAFF	TGCGCCAGCAGCCACCAGGGTGGAATCTTCACTGAAGCTTTCTTT
.	TRBD1	TRBV27	TRBJ1-1	CASSLRTYRGREMNTEAFF	TGTGCCAGCAGTTTACGCACCTACAGGGGGCGGGAGATGAACACTGAAGCTTTCTTT
.	.	TRBV5-1	TRBJ2-1	CASSQALQGSEQFF	TGCGCCAGCAGCCAAGCGTTACAGGGATCTGAGCAGTTCTTC
.	TRBD2	TRBV11-2	TRBJ2-2	CAIKERGANTGELFF	TGTGCCATCAAAGAGCGGGGCGCGAACACCGGGGAGCTGTTTTTT
.	.	TRBV7-9	TRBJ1-1	CASSPGTPTEAFF	TGTGCCAGCAGCCCCGGGACACCTACTGAAGCTTTCTTT
.	TRBD1	TRBV5-6	TRBJ2-2	CASSDGTGGPGELFF	TGTGCCAGCAGCGATGGGACAGGGGGCCCCGGGGAGCTGTTTTTT
.	.	TRBV19	TRBJ1-5	CASIGREDQPQHF	TGTGCCAGTATTGGCAGGGAAGATCAGCCCCAGCATTTT
.	TRBD1	TRBV4-1	TRBJ1-6	CASSPPGQGISPLHF	TGCGCCAGCAGCCCCCCGGGACAGGGGATCTCACCCCTCCACTTT
.	.	TRBV2	TRBJ1-6	CASRDDSLSSYNSPLHF	TGTGCCAGCAGGGACGACAGTTTGAGCTCCTATAATTCACCCCTCCACTTT
.	.	TRBV6-1	TRBJ2-2	CASSAVKRGKRTGELFF	TGTGCCAGCAGTGCCGTAAAAAGGGGGAAGAGAACCGGGGAGCTGTTTTTT
.	.	TRBV2	TRBJ1-2	CARGDEFQGGYGYTF	TGTGCCAGAGGGGATGAATTCCAGGGAGGGTATGGCTACACCTTC
.	TRBD2	TRBV2	TRBJ2-1	CASSNGLAGDYEQFF	TGTGCCAGCAGTAATGGACTAGCGGGGGATTACGAGCAGTTCTTC
.	.	TRBV18	TRBJ2-3	CASSPEGADTQYF	TGTGCCAGCTCACCAGAAGGGGCAGATACGCAGTATTTT
.	.	TRBV10-2	TRBJ2-3	CASSEGETDTQYF	TGCGCCAGCAGTGAGGGGGAGACAGATACGCAGTATTTT
.	TRBD1	TRBV19	TRBJ1-5	CATRQGVDQPQHF	TGTGCCACCAGACAGGGGGTAGATCAGCCCCAGCATTTT
.	.	TRBV7-5	TRBJ1-1	CARSFRVSGTEAFF	TGTGCCAGAAGTTTCAGGGTTTCGGGCACTGAAGCTTTCTTT
.	.	TRBV4-2	TRBJ1-2	CASSQDLKGGYGYTF	TGTGCCAGCAGCCAAGATCTTAAGGGGGGGTATGGCTACACCTTC
.	.	TRBV6-5	TRBJ1-4	CASRLDSLNEKLFF	TGTGCCAGCAGGCTGGACAGCCTAAATGAAAAACTGTTTTTT
.	.	TRBV19	TRBJ1-5	CASSTQELQPQHF	TGTGCCAGTAGTACGCAGGAACTTCAGCCCCAGCATTTT
.	.	TRBV11-3	TRBJ1-1	CASSFSPGTEAFF	TGTGCCAGCAGCTTTTCCCCGGGCACTGAAGCTTTCTTT
.	TRBD1	TRBV19	TRBJ1-2	CASRTTGVGYGYTF	TGTGCCAGTAGAACGACAGGGGTGGGCTATGGCTACACCTTC
.	.	TRBV5-1	TRBJ1-1	CASSLVPGSTEAFF	TGCGCCAGCAGCTTGGTCCCGGGGAGCACTGAAGCTTTCTTT
.	.	TRBV29-1	TRBJ1-4	CSVGTQGRSLEKLFF	TGCAGCGTAGGAACTCAGGGGCGCAGTCTTGAAAAACTGTTTTTT
.	TRBD1	TRBV11-3	TRBJ2-2	CASSSRDRDYTGELFF	TGTGCCAGCAGCTCACGGGACAGGGATTACACCGGGGAGCTGTTTTTT
.	TRBD2	TRBV30	TRBJ2-3	CAWKRDYSSTDTQYF	TGTGCCTGGAAAAGGGACTACTCTAGCACAGATACGCAGTATTTT
.	.	TRBV5-6	TRBJ2-3	CASSLGGAQVDTQYF	TGTGCCAGCAGCTTGGGTGGGGCGCAGGTAGATACGCAGTATTTT
.	.	TRBV27	TRBJ1-4	CASQSRGAGSEKLFF	TGTGCCAGCCAATCGAGGGGCGCCGGGAGTGAAAAACTGTTTTTT
once	.	TRBV6-4	TRBJ1-6	CASSDTHNSPLHF	TGTGCCAGCAGTGACACACATAATTCACCCCTCCACTTT
.	.	TRBV10-3	TRBJ1-1	CATQRSKNTEAFF	TGTGCCACTCAGCGCTCAAAGAACACTGAAGCTTTCTTT
once	.	TRBV25-1	TRBJ1-2	CASSESYGTYYGYTF	TGTGCCAGCAGTGAATCCTACGGGACATACTATGGCTACACCTTC
.	TRBD2	TRBV13	TRBJ2-4	CASSPTTSDGINIQYF	TGTGCCAGCAGCCCCACGACTAGCGATGGAATAAACATTCAGTACTTC
.	TRBD1	TRBV2	TRBJ2-3	CASSKQGDTQYF	TGTGCCAGCAGCAAACAGGGGGATACGCAGTATTTT
.	TRBD1	TRBV6-5	TRBJ1-1	CASTMTGAVNTEAFF	TGTGCCAGCACTATGACAGGGGCTGTGAACACTGAAGCTTTCTTT
.	.	TRBV11-2	TRBJ1-6	CASSFPGRGEKLHF	TGTGCCAGCAGCTTCCCAGGACGGGGGGAAAAACTCCACTTT
.	TRBD1	TRBV5-4	TRBJ1-1	CASSLRDSPIMNTEAFF	TGTGCCAGCAGCTTAAGGGACAGCCCCATTATGAACACTGAAGCTTTCTTT
.	.	TRBV19	TRBJ2-3	CASSAGQRRGTDTQYF	TGTGCCAGTAGTGCAGGACAGCGGCGTGGCACAGATACGCAGTATTTT
.	TRBD1	TRBV18	TRBJ1-1	CASSPGTGGSYTEAFF	TGTGCCAGCTCACCAGGGACAGGGGGCAGTTACACTGAAGCTTTCTTT
.	.	TRBV12-5	TRBJ1-6	CASGLAALGGRNSPLHF	TGTGCTAGTGGTTTGGCCGCCCTCGGGGGGCGGAATTCACCCCTCCACTTT
.	.	TRBV6-5	TRBJ2-5	CASSLTGGSQETQYF	TGTGCCAGCAGTCTGACAGGCGGATCCCAAGAGACCCAGTACTTC
.	.	TRBV6-5	TRBJ2-1	CASRFGNEQFF	TGTGCCAGCAGATTCGGCAATGAGCAGTTCTTC
few	.	TRBV5-1	TRBJ2-1	CAGGHRVSYNEQFF	TGCGCCGGAGGGCACCGGGTCTCCTACAATGAGCAGTTCTTC
once	.	TRBV5-1	TRBJ1-1	CASSLGVDFTEAFF	TGCGCCAGCAGCTTGGGGGTGGACTTCACTGAAGCTTTCTTT